The 9 T cell receptor beta chains below all came from one sample that was sequenced in a study of blood T cells in healthy people across ages. It was with a sample-barcoded 5' primer and a J-beta primer mix that a second PCR of roughly 7 to 12 cycles was run. TCRdb itself ran the 5' RACE reads through MiXCR, one entry per CDR3 protein. In the table there are more than 1.4 million distinct CDR3 sequences, roughly 45% of which are singletons. Sequencing was performed on blood. The receptors were gathered from a woman between 18 and 29 years old in good health.

The V and J genes are TRBV6-2 or TRBV6-3 and TRBJ2-1; 8 bases are a match to TRBD1. Losses at the gene ends were 5 bases for V and 6 bases for J; bases not matched to a gene: 6. The CDR3 consists of 14 residues. Germline CDR1 is MNHEY and CDR2 is SVGEGT. Written as DNA, the CDR3 is TGTGCCAGCAGTAACCGGGACAGGTCCAATGAGCAGTTCTTC. It specifies CASSNRDRSNEQFF.

The chain recombines TRBV30 with TRBJ2-3; 7 bases line up with TRBD1. V dropped 3 bases and J dropped 7; count of bases not matched to a gene: 4. This CDR3 has 12 amino acids. Germline-derived CDR1 and CDR2 are GTSNPN and SVGIG (reference sequence). The CDR3 region has the DNA TGTGCCTGGAGCCCGACAGGGAATACGCAGTATTTT. Translation: CAWSPTGNTQYF.

The chain combines TRBV7-8 with TRBJ2-6, with D tentatively TRBD2 (5 bases). The CDR3 has 16 residues. The germline V gene encodes CDR1 SGHVS and CDR2 FQNEAQ. V gave up 0 bases and J gave up 0 bases, with 6 bases separating them. DNA of the CDR3: TGTGCCAGCAGCTTAGCGAGGGACTCTGGGGCCAACGTCCTGACTTTC. Residues: CASSLARDSGANVLTF.

The rearrangement joins TRBV4-1 to TRBJ2-1; D is unclear. The V gene's germline CDR1 is MGHRA and CDR2 YSYEKL. V lost 1 base and J 4 bases, leaving 14 bases between the germline ends. This CDR3 has 16 residues. This CDR3 reads CASSQVQVADYNEQFF. CDR3 bases: TGCGCCAGCAGCCAAGTGCAGGTGGCGGATTACAATGAGCAGTTCTTC.

This clonotype was detected many times. The chain has TRBV5-1 and TRBJ2-2; D not resolved. The CDR3 covers 15 residues. Germline CDR1 SGHRS, CDR2 YFSETQ. V was trimmed by 3 bases and J by 5 bases, leaving 14 bases between them. CDR3 sequence reads: CASSSSLIVTGELFF. In DNA form, the CDR3 reads TGCGCCAGCAGCTCCTCCCTCATCGTGACCGGGGAGCTGTTTTTT. Supplemented by reference TRBV5-1 and TRBJ2-2, the full variable domain reads KAGVTQTPRYLIKTRGQQVTLSCSPISGHRSVSWYQQTPGQGLQFLFEYFSETQRNKGNFPGRFSGRQFSNSRSEMNVSTLELGDSALYLCASSSSLIVTGELFFGEGSRLTVL.

This clonotype was counted at least ten times. CDR3 protein: CASSYKTSGGQETQYF. For the CDR3, the DNA is TGTGCCAGCAGTTACAAGACTAGCGGGGGTCAGGAGACCCAGTACTTC. V usage is TRBV6-6 and J usage is TRBJ2-5; 12 bases line up with TRBD2. CDR3 length equals 16 residues. Germline CDR1 MNHNY, CDR2 SVGAGI (reference sequence). The V segment lost 2 bases and the J segment 5 bases; nucleotides outside the gene matches: 6.

This clonotype was seen only a few times. V and J are TRBV10-2 and TRBJ1-5; TRBD1 matches at 7 bases. V shed 8 bases, J shed 3 bases, and the junction held 4 bases outside the gene matches. Germline lookup yields CDR1 WSHSY and CDR2 SAAADI. The CDR3 has 13 amino acids. The CDR3 DNA is TGCGCCAGCGCCGGGACAGTCAATCAGCCCCAGCATTTT. Its protein is CASAGTVNQPQHF.

The chain employs TRBV4-1 and TRBJ2-1; 9 nucleotides agree with TRBD2. The V gene's germline CDR1 is MGHRA and CDR2 YSYEKL. The CDR3 runs to 14 residues. V was clipped by 0 bases and J by 10 bases; unmatched bases: 4. This CDR3 is CASSQERGGLEQFF. The CDR3, as DNA: TGCGCCAGCAGCCAAGAGCGGGGGGGCCTCGAGCAGTTCTTC.

This clonotype was seen a few times. The V call is TRBV6-5, the J call TRBJ1-2, with 7 bases fitting TRBD1. Losses at the gene ends were 7 bases for V and 11 bases for J; bases not matched to a gene: 7. The CDR3 is 11 amino acids. The V gene's germline CDR1 is MNHEY and CDR2 SVGAGI. CDR3 DNA sequence: TGTGCCAGCATTGTACAGGGGAAATACACCTTC. It codes for CASIVQGKYTF.